This record covers a single T cell receptor (beta chain). Its recognized antigen is unknown. No much larger clone is present one base from it, and per-base qualities are unavailable. This entry comes from a study of CD8 T cells in ankylosing spondylitis (TCRdb year 2017). General notes on the study: The study profiled T cell receptor beta repertoires in healthy donors and ankylosing spondylitis patients to find disease-linked TCR variants. The full study cohort comprised around 25 ankylosing spondylitis patients and 110 or so healthy donors. Peripheral blood was sampled, and synovial fluid was also collected from ankylosing spondylitis patients.

Reading the germline V gene gives CDR1 SGHTA and CDR2 FQGNSA. The CDR3 runs 14 residues from the cysteine to the phenylalanine. Only the CDR3 portion is preserved as DNA: 42 bases, with reading frame beginning at the first base. The germline V and J ends show losses of 2 bases and 3 bases respectively, and no gene match explains 1 base of the junction. Study-wide conclusions, independent of this receptor: The disease-linked clones were reported to be significantly enriched in matched synovial fluid samples from ankylosing spondylitis patients. A CD8+ phenotype was shown by the disease-linked clones, which were found at relatively low frequencies in peripheral blood. A TCR beta motif of about eight highly homologous amino acid variants appeared characteristic of blood from ankylosing spondylitis patients. Some of the motif variants had been reported before in the synovial fluid and blood of reactive arthritis patients, a finding that suggests common disease-initiation mechanisms.

TCRdb names Illumina HiSeq 2500 as the instrument used. TCR beta libraries were prepared by quantitative 5'-RACE with molecular barcodes. The authors processed their data as follows. To identify disease-linked TCR variants, a new computational method was used, one built on a probabilistic model of VDJ rearrangement. Starting from the raw public reads, TCRdb applied fastp trimming at Q25, assembled clones with MiXCR and retained in-frame beta chains. Duplicate CDR3 protein sequences are folded into a single record with the most common DNA and genes. What appears here as the V and J calls and clone size reflects TCRdb's work, not the paper's. Recorded for this sample are roughly 120,000 distinct CDR3 sequences; roughly 13% of them occurred a single time. The biggest ten clones account for 2.5% to 3% of the sample.

The rearranged segments are TRBV7-2 and TRBJ1-1, and 9 junctional nucleotides match TRBD1. This TCR derives from a female donor with ankylosing spondylitis or in good health (not recorded which). Sequencing input: blood, either unsorted or a sorted T cell fraction (not recorded which). The CDR3 region has the sequence CASSLRDRDTEAFF. The DNA sequence follows: TGTGCCAGCAGCTTACGGGACAGGGACACTGAAGCTTTCTTT.